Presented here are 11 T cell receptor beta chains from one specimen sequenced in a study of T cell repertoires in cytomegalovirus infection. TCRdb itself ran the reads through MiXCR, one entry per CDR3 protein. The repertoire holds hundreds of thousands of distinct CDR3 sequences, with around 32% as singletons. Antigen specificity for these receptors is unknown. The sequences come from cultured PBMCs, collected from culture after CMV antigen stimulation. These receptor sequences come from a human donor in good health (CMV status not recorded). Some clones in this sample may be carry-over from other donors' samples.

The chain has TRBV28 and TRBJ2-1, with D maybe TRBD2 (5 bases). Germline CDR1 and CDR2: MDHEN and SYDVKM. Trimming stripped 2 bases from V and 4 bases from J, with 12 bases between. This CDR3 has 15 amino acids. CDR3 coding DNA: TGTGCCAGCAGTTTACGGGGAAGCAATTACAATGAGCAGTTCTTC. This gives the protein CASSLRGSNYNEQFF.

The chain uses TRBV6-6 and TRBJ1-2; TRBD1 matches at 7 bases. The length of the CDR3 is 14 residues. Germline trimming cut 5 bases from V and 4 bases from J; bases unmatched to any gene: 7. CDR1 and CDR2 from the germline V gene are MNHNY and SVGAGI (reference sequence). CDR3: CASSKQGSLYGYTF. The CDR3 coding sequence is TGTGCCAGCAGTAAACAGGGGAGCCTCTATGGCTACACCTTC.

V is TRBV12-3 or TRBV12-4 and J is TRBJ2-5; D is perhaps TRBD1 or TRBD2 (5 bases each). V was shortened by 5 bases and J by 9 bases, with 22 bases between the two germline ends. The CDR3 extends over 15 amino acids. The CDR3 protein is CASSQTGLGLGAQYF. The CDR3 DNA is TGTGCCAGCAGTCAGACCGGTCTAGGACTGGGGGCCCAGTACTTC.

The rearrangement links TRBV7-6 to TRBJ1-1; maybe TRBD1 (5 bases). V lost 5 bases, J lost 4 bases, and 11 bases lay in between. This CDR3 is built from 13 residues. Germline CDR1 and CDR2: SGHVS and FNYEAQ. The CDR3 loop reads CASSRGRTTEAFF. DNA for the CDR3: TGTGCCAGCAGCCGGGGACGGACCACTGAAGCTTTCTTT.

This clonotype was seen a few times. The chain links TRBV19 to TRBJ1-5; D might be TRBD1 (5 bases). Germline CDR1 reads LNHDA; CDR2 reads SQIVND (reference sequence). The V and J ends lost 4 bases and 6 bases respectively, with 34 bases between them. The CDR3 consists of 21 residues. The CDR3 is CASSTFFSGRDLNPRSQPQHF. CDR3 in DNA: TGTGCCAGTAGTACCTTCTTCTCAGGGCGCGACCTAAACCCACGTAGTCAGCCCCAGCATTTT.

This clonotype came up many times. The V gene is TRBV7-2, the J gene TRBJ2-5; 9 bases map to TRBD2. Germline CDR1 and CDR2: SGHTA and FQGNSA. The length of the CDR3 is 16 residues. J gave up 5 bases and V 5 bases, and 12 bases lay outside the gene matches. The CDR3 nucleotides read TGTGCCAGCAGCCCAGTCGGCGGGGGGGCGGCGGAGACCCAGTACTTC. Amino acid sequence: CASSPVGGGAAETQYF.

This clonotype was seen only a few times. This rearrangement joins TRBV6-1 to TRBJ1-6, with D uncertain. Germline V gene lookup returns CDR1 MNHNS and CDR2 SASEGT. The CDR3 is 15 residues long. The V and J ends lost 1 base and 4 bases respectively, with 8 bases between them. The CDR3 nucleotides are TGTGCCAGCAGTGAAGGCTACCCTTATAATTCACCCCTCCACTTT. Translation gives CASSEGYPYNSPLHF.

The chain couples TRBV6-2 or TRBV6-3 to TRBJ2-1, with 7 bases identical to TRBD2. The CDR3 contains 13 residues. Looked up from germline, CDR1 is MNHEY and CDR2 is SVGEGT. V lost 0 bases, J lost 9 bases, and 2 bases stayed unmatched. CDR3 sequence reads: CASSYSIAGEQFF. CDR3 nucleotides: TGTGCCAGCAGTTACTCGATAGCGGGTGAGCAGTTCTTC.

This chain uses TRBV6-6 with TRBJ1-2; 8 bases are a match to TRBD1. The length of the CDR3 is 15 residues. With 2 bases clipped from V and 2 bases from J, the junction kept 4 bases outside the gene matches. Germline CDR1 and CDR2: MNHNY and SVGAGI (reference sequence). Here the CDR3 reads CASSYRTGSNYGYTF. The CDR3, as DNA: TGTGCCAGCAGTTACAGGACAGGGTCCAACTATGGCTACACCTTC.

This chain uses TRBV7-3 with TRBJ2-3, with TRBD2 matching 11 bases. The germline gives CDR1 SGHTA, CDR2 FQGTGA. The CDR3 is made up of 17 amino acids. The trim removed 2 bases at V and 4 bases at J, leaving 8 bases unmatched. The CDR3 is CASSLSPGLAAADTQYF. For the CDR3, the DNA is TGTGCCAGCAGCTTATCTCCGGGACTAGCGGCCGCAGATACGCAGTATTTT. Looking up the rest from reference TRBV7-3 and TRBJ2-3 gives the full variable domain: GAGVSQTPSNKVTEKGKYVELRCDPISGHTALYWYRQSLGQGPEFLIYFQGTGAADDSGLPNDRFFAVRPEGSVSTLKIQRTERGDSAVYLCASSLSPGLAAADTQYFGPGTRLTVL.

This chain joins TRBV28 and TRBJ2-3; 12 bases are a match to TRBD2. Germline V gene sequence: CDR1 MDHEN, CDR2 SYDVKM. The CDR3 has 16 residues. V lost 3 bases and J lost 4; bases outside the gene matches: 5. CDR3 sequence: CASSLASGGAPDTQYF. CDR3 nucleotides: TGTGCCAGCAGTTTGGCTAGCGGGGGGGCTCCAGATACGCAGTATTTT.